These 21 T cell receptor beta chains share one sample of origin, sequenced in a study of shared clonotypes between healthy human individuals. The protocol was immunoSEQ multiplex PCR, while the TCRdb copy is restricted to in-frame clones and leaves out a portion. The sample holds about 2 million clones; 90% to 95% are singletons and the top ten take around 0.13%. Sequencing was performed on naive CD4+ T cells sorted from blood. Stated subset: CD45RA+ positively selected. Receptor source: a man aged 18 to 29 in good health.

This clone was counted a single time. The rearrangement uses TRBV7-9 and TRBJ2-3, with 12 bases that match TRBD2. Per the germline V gene, CDR1 is SEHNR and CDR2 is FQNEAQ (reference sequence). The CDR3 runs 18 residues. Trimming took 2 bases from V and 0 from J; bases not matched to a gene: 6. The CDR3 DNA sequence: TGTGCCAGCAGCTTACTCCGAGGGACTAGCGGGAGCACAGATACGCAGTATTTT. This encodes CASSLLRGTSGSTDTQYF.

V gene TRBV7-9 combines with J gene TRBJ1-4; 7 positions match TRBD1. Germline V gives CDR1 SEHNR, CDR2 FQNEAQ (reference sequence). The CDR3 totals 14 residues. With V trimmed by 7 bases and J by 4 bases, 6 bases remained unmatched. CDR3 sequence (DNA): TGTGCCAGCACCGCGACAGGGAATAATGAAAAACTGTTTTTT. Protein product: CASTATGNNEKLFF.

This chain connects TRBV5-1 to TRBJ2-7; 7 bases map to TRBD1. Per the germline V gene, CDR1 is SGHRS and CDR2 is YFSETQ. Unmatched junction bases numbered 11, after V lost 5 bases and J lost 6 bases. CDR3 length equals 14 residues. The DNA for the CDR3 is TGCGCCAGCAGATTTACGACAGGGAGCGCCGAGCAGTACTTC. Translation gives CASRFTTGSAEQYF.

This clone was recorded once. The rearrangement joins TRBV10-3 to TRBJ2-7; 10 bases map to TRBD1. With 0 bases clipped from V and 1 base from J, the junction kept 6 bases outside the gene matches. The CDR3 sequence is 17 residues long. The germline gives CDR1 ENHRY, CDR2 SYGVKD. The CDR3 loop is CAISESSGTGVSYEQYF. The CDR3 DNA reads TGTGCCATCAGTGAGTCGAGCGGGACAGGGGTATCCTACGAGCAGTACTTC.

The rearrangement uses TRBV30 and TRBJ2-2; D is possibly TRBD1 (6 bases). The CDR3 runs 12 residues. Trimming stripped 4 bases from V and 4 bases from J, with 7 bases between. Germline CDR1 GTSNPN, CDR2 SVGIG (reference sequence). CDR3 in DNA: TGTGCCTGGACAGGGGTCACCGGGGAGCTGTTTTTT. Residues: CAWTGVTGELFF. Full variable domain (rest looked up from reference TRBV30 and TRBJ2-2): SQTIHQWPATLVQPVGSPLSLECTVEGTSNPNLYWYRQAAGRGLQLLFYSVGIGQISSEVPQNLSASRPQDRQFILSSKKLLLSDSGFYLCAWTGVTGELFFGEGSRLTVL.

Remarks on this clone: The same CDR3 can be traced to other DNA sequences in this sample. The genes are TRBV18 and TRBJ2-7; TRBD1 or TRBD2 may be the D gene (5 bases each). Germline V CDR1 and CDR2: KGHSH, LQKENI. The CDR3 length is 14 residues. V shed 3 bases and J shed 2 bases, with 11 bases lying between them. The DNA for the CDR3 is TGTGCCAGCTCACCCTCGGGACCCCCCTACGAGCAGTACTTC. Its protein product is CASSPSGPPYEQYF.

The V and J genes are TRBV18 and TRBJ1-1, with D hard to call. The CDR3 totals 15 residues. Trimming took 6 bases from V and 1 from J, leaving 15 bases between them. Per germline, CDR1 KGHSH and CDR2 LQKENI. The CDR3 reads CASSYTGLSNTEAFF. The CDR3 DNA reads as TGTGCCAGCTCGTACACCGGGCTATCGAACACTGAAGCTTTCTTT.

The V and J genes are TRBV4-1 and TRBJ1-6; no firm D call. V was cut by 2 bases and J by 6 bases, with 17 bases left in between. Per germline, CDR1 MGHRA and CDR2 YSYEKL. The length of the CDR3 is 17 residues. CDR3 nucleotides: TGCGCCAGCAGCCAAAATCCTGGTGGGTCGGGTAATTCACCCCTCCACTTT. It is translated as CASSQNPGGSGNSPLHF.

This clone came up once. The chain employs TRBV10-1 and TRBJ2-7, with 7 bases fitting TRBD1. CDR1 is WNHNN, CDR2 SYGVQD, per germline (reference sequence). This CDR3 is 13 amino acids long. Trimming at V came to 5 bases and at J to 2 bases, leaving 3 bases not matched to a gene. The CDR3 DNA reads TGCGCCAGCAGTTTGACAGGGACCTACGAGCAGTACTTC. Amino acid sequence: CASSLTGTYEQYF.

CDR3 residues: CASSRSGRGPLSYEQYF. Here the CDR3 DNA reads TGTGCCAGCAGCCGATCCGGGCGGGGGCCCTTGTCCTACGAGCAGTACTTC. The V and J genes are TRBV7-9 and TRBJ2-7; maybe TRBD2 (7 bases). The CDR3 sequence is 17 residues long. The ends were cut back, 5 bases at V and 1 base at J, with 21 bases in the middle. Germline assignment: CDR1 SEHNR and CDR2 FQNEAQ (reference sequence).

The J gene is TRBJ2-1, the V gene TRBV25-1; TRBD2 aligns across 13 bases. The V and J ends lost 1 base and 7 bases, in that order; junction bases with no gene match: 7. CDR1 is MGHDK and CDR2 is SYGVNS in the germline V gene. There are 17 residues in the CDR3. CDR3 bases: TGTGCCAGCAGTGAATTGACTAGCGGGGGGACTAGGAATGAGCAGTTCTTC. It codes for CASSELTSGGTRNEQFF.

In the case of this clone: This sample also contains other DNA sequences that code for the same CDR3. V gene TRBV7-9 combines with J gene TRBJ2-7; TRBD2 matches 12 bases. The V and J ends lost 5 bases and 1 base, in that order; junction bases with no gene match: 3. The CDR3 sequence is 15 residues long. CDR1 is SEHNR and CDR2 is FQNEAQ in the germline V gene (reference sequence). The CDR3 region has the DNA TGTGCCAGCAGCCTGACTAGCGGGAGTTCCTACGAGCAGTACTTC. Protein: CASSLTSGSSYEQYF.

The chain employs TRBV5-6 and TRBJ1-2; D remains unclear. Germline V lookup: CDR1 SGHDT, CDR2 YYEEEE. The V end lost 7 bases, the J end lost 2 bases, and 15 bases lay between the germline ends. This CDR3 is 14 amino acids long. CDR3 nucleotide sequence: TGTGCCAGCGCAACTATACATGGGAACTATGGCTACACCTTC. Translating gives CASATIHGNYGYTF.

The count of this clone is one. The V gene is TRBV7-9, the J gene TRBJ1-5; D possibly corresponds to TRBD1 (6 bases). With 5 bases removed from V and 2 bases from J, the gap between germline ends came to 19 bases. Germline V lookup: CDR1 SEHNR, CDR2 FQNEAQ (reference sequence). The CDR3 loop spans 17 amino acids. The CDR3 bases are TGTGCCAGCAGCCCCTACAGGGTCAGATCTGGCAATCAGCCCCAGCATTTT. Translated, it gives CASSPYRVRSGNQPQHF.

This sequence joins TRBV30 and TRBJ1-2; 9 bases line up with TRBD1. V shed 1 base, J shed 4 bases, and the junction held 4 bases outside the gene matches. CDR1 and CDR2 from the germline V gene are GTSNPN and SVGIG (reference sequence). This CDR3 has 14 amino acids. Here the CDR3 reads CAWSGDRVAYGYTF. CDR3 nucleotide sequence: TGTGCCTGGAGTGGGGACAGGGTCGCCTATGGCTACACCTTC.

The chain joins TRBV15 to TRBJ1-2; no clear D gene. CDR3 length: 14 residues. CDR1 is LNHNV, CDR2 YYDKDF, per germline (reference sequence). The V end was cut by 5 bases, the J end by 2 bases, with 12 bases between. This chain's CDR3 is CATSGQIGNYGYTF. The CDR3 DNA reads TGTGCCACCAGCGGCCAGATTGGGAACTATGGCTACACCTTC.

The rearrangement links TRBV21-1 to TRBJ2-3. TRBV21-1 is designated a pseudogene. The CDR3 is 17 residues long. Here the CDR3 reads CASMMTVPDLASDTQYF. The CDR3 nucleotides are TGTGCCAGCATGATGACAGTCCCGGACTTAGCGTCTGATACGCAGTATTTT.

The count of this clone is one. The V call is TRBV6-4, the J call TRBJ1-6; D is unclear. V was cut by 4 bases and J by 10 bases, with 17 bases left in between. The germline V gene encodes CDR1 MRHNA and CDR2 SNTAGT. This CDR3 spans 15 amino acids. The CDR3 bases are TGTGCCAGCAGTGGTTCGCGGGGTCCGGGATCACCCCTCCACTTT. Its protein product is CASSGSRGPGSPLHF.

The chain has TRBV28 and TRBJ2-5; D is unclear. Between the trimmed V and J ends, which lost 5 bases and 5 bases, there was a span of 12 bases. CDR1 is MDHEN and CDR2 is SYDVKM in the germline V gene. The CDR3 runs to 13 residues. The CDR3 region is CASSPPLRETQYF. CDR3 nucleotide sequence: TGTGCCAGCAGTCCGCCCCTGAGGGAGACCCAGTACTTC.

The chain couples TRBV18 to TRBJ1-5; D uncertain. CDR3 length equals 13 residues. Trimming cost V 5 bases and J 6 bases, with 11 bases left between them. Looked up from germline, CDR1 is KGHSH and CDR2 is LQKENI. The CDR3 DNA reads as TGTGCCAGCTCATCAGCAGCCTCTCAGCCCCAGCATTTT. As protein: CASSSAASQPQHF.

The rearrangement links TRBV19 to TRBJ1-4, with TRBD1 as a possible D gene (5 bases). The CDR3 is 13 amino acids. V gave up 5 bases and J gave up 8 bases, with 12 bases separating them. Looked up from germline, CDR1 is LNHDA and CDR2 is SQIVND (reference sequence). Here the CDR3 reads CASSAQGGEKLFF. DNA of the CDR3: TGTGCCAGTAGTGCTCAGGGTGGGGAAAAACTGTTTTTT.